This TCR beta chain was observed in a study of cytomegalovirus exposure and HLA in healthy donors. Study conclusions and caveats: Roughly even sequencing depth across donors was the assumption behind the presence/absence analyses. The likely origin of a cluster of highly shared sequence variants was a sequencing artifact. Cytomegalovirus-associated TCR beta chains were listed, numbering more than 150.

The PCR contained 60 Vbeta and 13 Jbeta primers. In the authors' methods: The authors later counted about 80 million unique TCR beta chains, about 11 million of them shared. Only in-frame clones appear in the TCRdb table, and some are missing; sequencing was by immunoSEQ multiplex PCR. Clone size and the V and J calls come from that table; the DNA yielded D and trimming. The sample shows about 130,000 clones, 8.9% of them seen only once. To note about this clone: The antigen is unknown.

The CDR3 length is 15 residues. Per germline, CDR1 SGHNT and CDR2 YYREEE (reference sequence). The J segment lost 8 bases and the V segment lost 2 bases, leaving 5 bases of the junction unmatched. The sequencing input was PBMCs. The chain has TRBV5-4 and TRBJ2-1; 12 bases align to TRBD2. This sequence was found in a woman in her thirties or forties in good health and CMV-seropositive. The CDR3 spells CASSFGLAGGYEQFF. Written as DNA, the CDR3 is TGTGCCAGCAGCTTTGGGCTAGCGGGGGGGTATGAGCAGTTCTTC.